What follows is one TCR beta chain and its context. Germline CDR1 is SGHTA and CDR2 is FQGTGA. This CDR3 has 13 amino acids. V was shortened by 5 bases and J by 4 bases, with 11 bases between the two germline ends. The sample comes from a study of Ad26.COV2.S vaccination and SARS-CoV-2 variants. Using immunoSEQ multiplex PCR, the repertoire was profiled, and TCRdb retains in-frame clones only, with some absent. The sample holds 380,000 or so clones, around 90% seen once. Noted treatment: around 19 received Ad26.COV2.S at low or high dose, single or two shots; roughly five received placebo; per-sample allocation not given. It was on day 63 after the first vaccine or placebo injection that samples were taken.

The V and J genes are TRBV7-3 and TRBJ1-2, with a possible D match to TRBD1 (5 bases). This clonotype was obtained from a person aged 18-60 years who received the Ad26.COV2.S COVID-19 vaccine or a placebo. Material: peripheral blood, obtained in a trial of Ad26.COV2.S vaccine versus placebo. The CDR3 loop reads CASSEGDPYGYTF. DNA of the CDR3: TGTGCCAGCAGCGAAGGGGATCCCTATGGCTACACCTTC.